This is a list of T cell receptor beta chains from one sample in a study of OX40 agonist ivuxolimab in advanced cancers. Clones were read by immunoSEQ multiplex PCR, and TCRdb kept only the in-frame ones, dropping some. The data hold tens of thousands of clones, with approximately 87% observed a single time. The input for sequencing was CD4+ or CD8+ T cells sorted from blood, taken in a trial of the OX40 agonist ivuxolimab. These receptors all stem from an adult with an advanced solid tumor such as melanoma, head and neck, liver or kidney cancer. CDR3s include the opening cysteine and the closing phenylalanine or tryptophan. Each record gives: D gene, J gene, clone size, V gene, CDR3 protein, CDR3 DNA. The D gene is left open where the match is weak. Only some rows state a clone size, as once, few, many or a class for expanded clones.

TRBD1 TRBJ1-1 . TRBV27 CASSHLMMTGRKTNTEAFF TGTGCCAGCAGTCACCTCATGATGACAGGGCGAAAGACGAACACTGAAGCTTTCTTT
. TRBJ2-7 . TRBV10-2 CASIALWGDSYEQYF TGCGCCAGCATCGCCCTTTGGGGGGATTCCTACGAGCAGTACTTC
. TRBJ2-5 . TRBV5-4 CASSRKGEQETQYF TGTGCCAGCAGCCGTAAGGGTGAGCAAGAGACCCAGTACTTC
TRBD2 TRBJ2-3 . TRBV7-2 CASSLGLAGPDTQYF TGTGCCAGCAGCTTAGGACTAGCGGGGCCAGATACGCAGTATTTT
. TRBJ2-1 few TRBV7-9 CASSLGNRVGDEQFF TGTGCCAGCAGCTTAGGTAACAGGGTCGGGGATGAGCAGTTCTTC
. TRBJ1-1 once TRBV11-3 CASSLLNGRHPATMNTEAFF TGTGCCAGCAGCTTATTAAACGGTAGGCACCCAGCGACGATGAACACTGAAGCTTTCTTT
. TRBJ1-6 . TRBV4-2 CASSQEPPSDTDNSPLHF TGTGCCAGCAGCCAAGAACCGCCCAGCGACACCGATAATTCACCCCTCCACTTT
TRBD1 TRBJ2-2 . TRBV2 CASRADRGTGELFF TGTGCCAGCAGAGCGGACAGGGGCACCGGGGAGCTGTTTTTT
TRBD1 TRBJ1-4 . TRBV11-2 CASSLVTGVNEKLFF TGTGCCAGCAGCTTAGTGACAGGGGTGAATGAAAAACTGTTTTTT
TRBD1 TRBJ2-2 . TRBV18 CASSLLDGQGTGELFF TGTGCCAGCTCACTACTAGACGGACAGGGCACCGGGGAGCTGTTTTTT
. TRBJ1-5 . TRBV6-1 CASSGEPGSNQPQHF TGTGCCAGCTCCGGGGAGCCCGGCAGCAATCAGCCCCAGCATTTT
. TRBJ2-5 . TRBV27 CASSLSGYQETQYF TGTGCCAGCAGTTTATCAGGGTACCAAGAGACCCAGTACTTC
TRBD1 TRBJ2-2 . TRBV5-1 CASSVDRLRTGELFF TGCGCCAGCAGCGTGGACAGGCTCCGCACCGGGGAGCTGTTTTTT
. TRBJ2-7 . TRBV18 CASSQPRDTDNEQYF TGTGCCAGCTCACAACCACGTGACACCGACAACGAGCAGTACTTC
. TRBJ2-2 . TRBV11-2 CASSPTGSTGELFF TGTGCCAGCAGCCCAACAGGGTCCACCGGGGAGCTGTTTTTT
. TRBJ2-7 . TRBV4-1 CASSQGTASVMYEQYF TGCGCCAGCAGCCAGGGGACGGCCTCCGTGATGTACGAGCAGTACTTC
TRBD2 TRBJ2-5 . TRBV7-8 CASSFAASGARNQYF TGTGCCAGCAGCTTCGCGGCTAGCGGGGCTAGGAACCAGTACTTC
TRBD2 TRBJ2-5 . TRBV5-4 CASSSQRGGGETQYF TGTGCCAGCAGTTCCCAGCGGGGGGGAGGGGAGACCCAGTACTTC
. TRBJ1-1 . TRBV10-3 CAISESPEAEAFF TGTGCCATCAGTGAGAGCCCTGAGGCTGAAGCTTTCTTT